This passage covers 26 T cell receptor beta chains from one sample sequenced in a study of blood T cells in healthy people across ages. A second PCR, run for about 6 to 12 cycles, used a sample-barcoded 5' primer plus a J-beta primer mix. TCRdb re-analysed the 5' RACE reads in MiXCR, keeping a single row per CDR3 protein. The repertoire holds about 1.8 million distinct CDR3 sequences, with roughly 52% as singletons. The sequencing input was blood. These receptor sequences come from a woman aged 35 to 49 in good health.

The table lists this clonotype with a few counts. The chain couples TRBV7-9 to TRBJ1-2; D is unclear. Germline CDR1 and CDR2: SEHNR and FQNEAQ (reference sequence). The CDR3 is 16 residues long. V dropped 5 bases and J dropped 8 bases, with 24 bases sitting between them. CDR3 DNA sequence: TGTGCCAGCAGCCCTACTACTACTGGGCCTACTAGGGGCTACACCTTC. As protein: CASSPTTTGPTRGYTF.

The V gene is TRBV3-1, the J gene TRBJ2-7; D not resolved. The CDR3 covers 15 residues. CDR1 and CDR2 (germline): LGHDT, YNNKEL (reference sequence). Trimming shortened V by 1 base and J by 0 bases, and 10 bases separated the two germline ends. CDR3 bases: TGTGCCAGCAGCCAAGGGCTACTTAGCTCCTACGAGCAGTACTTC. Translated, it gives CASSQGLLSSYEQYF.

In this sample, this clonotype turned up a few times. The chain carries TRBV7-9 and TRBJ2-3; D might be TRBD2 (6 bases). Germline CDR1 is SEHNR and CDR2 is FQNEAQ (reference sequence). Trimming took 11 bases from V and 5 from J, leaving 11 bases between them. This CDR3 region has 11 residues. DNA for the CDR3: TGTGCCTCCGGGGAGGAAGATACGCAGTATTTT. It yields the protein CASGEEDTQYF.

The V gene is TRBV29-1, the J gene TRBJ2-1; weak D call: TRBD2 (6 bases). The J call may be mistaken, given a closer DNA end match to TRBJ2-7. Germline V gene sequence: CDR1 SQVTM, CDR2 ANQGSEA. The CDR3 is 12 residues long. CDR3 sequence: CSVIRGSDEQYF. CDR3 DNA: TGCAGCGTCATTCGGGGGTCCGATGAGCAGTACTTC.

Note on this clonotype: A much larger clone is a single base away; this may be a read error. The gene calls are TRBV7-2 and TRBJ2-7; TRBD2 matches at 7 bases. Germline lookup yields CDR1 SGHTA and CDR2 FQGNSA. The junction had 4 bases not matched to a gene; V was cut back by 4 bases and J by 1 base. The CDR3 covers 14 residues. The CDR3 protein is CASSWRRGSYEQYF. For the CDR3, the DNA is TGTGCCAGCAGCTGGAGGCGGGGGTCCTACGAGCAGTACTTC.

The rearrangement joins TRBV25-1 to TRBJ2-5, with D perhaps TRBD2 (5 bases). The V gene's germline CDR1 is MGHDK and CDR2 SYGVNS. CDR3 length equals 15 residues. Trimming stripped 4 bases from V and 5 bases from J, with 17 bases between. CDR3 protein: CASSVGILKRETQYF. The CDR3 DNA follows: TGTGCCAGCAGTGTAGGCATACTAAAGCGGGAGACCCAGTACTTC.

The V gene is TRBV7-2, the J gene TRBJ2-3; D is perhaps TRBD2 (7 bases). The CDR3 has 16 amino acids. V was clipped by 1 base and J by 4 bases, with 15 bases between them. Germline CDR1 SGHTA, CDR2 FQGNSA. As DNA, the CDR3 is TGTGCCAGCAGCTTAGTCTCCCGAGGGGGGGCAGATACGCAGTATTTT. Protein product: CASSLVSRGGADTQYF.

J is TRBJ2-1 and V is TRBV20-1; D is undetermined. Germline CDR1 reads DFQATT; CDR2 reads SNEGSKA (reference sequence). The CDR3 is 12 amino acids. V was trimmed by 3 bases and J by 9 bases, leaving 12 bases between them. The CDR3, as DNA: TGCAGTGCTAGTAAGGTAATGGGTGAGCAGTTCTTC. It yields the protein CSASKVMGEQFF.

This rearrangement joins TRBV20-1 to TRBJ2-7; D tentatively fits TRBD1 or TRBD2 (8 bases each). The CDR3 covers 16 residues. Germline CDR1 and CDR2: DFQATT and SNEGSKA (reference sequence). V lost 0 bases and J 2 bases, leaving 17 bases between the germline ends. The CDR3 DNA sequence: TGCAGTGCTAGAGAGATAGCGGGACAGGCACCCTACGAGCAGTACTTC. This sequence encodes CSAREIAGQAPYEQYF.

V is TRBV28 and J is TRBJ2-5, with TRBD2 matching over 14 bases. The CDR3 loop spans 16 amino acids. Germline V lookup: CDR1 MDHEN, CDR2 SYDVKM. Trimming cost V 4 bases and J 2 bases; bases outside gene matches: 3. The CDR3 region is CASSSGLAGEQETQYF. The CDR3 coding sequence is TGTGCCAGCAGTTCGGGACTAGCGGGGGAGCAAGAGACCCAGTACTTC.

The V gene is TRBV13, the J gene TRBJ2-3; 7 bases are shared with TRBD2. CDR1 and CDR2 from the germline V gene are PRHDT and FYEKMQ (reference sequence). This CDR3 contains 15 residues. V shed 4 bases and J 7 bases; nucleotides not matched to a gene: 11. CDR3 in amino acids: CASSSTSTPLYTQYF. CDR3 DNA: TGTGCCAGCAGCTCGACTAGCACCCCTCTTTATACGCAGTATTTT.

With respect to this clonotype: Compared with germline, one end of the junction differs, possibly owing to a read error. The chain combines TRBV6-5 with TRBJ2-1; tentatively, D is TRBD2 (6 bases). The CDR3 is made up of 15 amino acids. Per germline, CDR1 MNHEY and CDR2 SVGAGI. The CDR3, as DNA: TGTGCCAGCAGGGGGGGACGCTTCTCCCACAATGAGCAGTTCTTC. Encoded protein: CASRGGRFSHNEQFF.

CDR3 amino acids: CASSLPRTGRGNEQYF. CDR3 bases: TGTGCCAGCAGTCTTCCTCGGACAGGGCGGGGAAACGAGCAGTACTTC. The rearrangement uses TRBV6-2 or TRBV6-3 and TRBJ2-7; 8 bases match TRBD1. The junction had 14 bases not matched to a gene; V was cut back by 5 bases and J by 5 bases. CDR1 is MNHEY, CDR2 SVGEGT, per germline. This CDR3 is 16 amino acids long.

This clonotype appeared a few times. This chain connects TRBV20-1 to TRBJ2-7; D uncertain. The CDR3 sequence is 13 residues long. Germline CDR1 is DFQATT and CDR2 is SNEGSKA (reference sequence). Trimming removed 3 bases at V and 0 bases at J, with 9 bases between. For the CDR3, the DNA is TGCAGTGCTAGGATCAGGAGCTCCTACGAGCAGTACTTC. Translating gives CSARIRSSYEQYF.

CDR3 amino acids: CSVRGQHDYGYTF. The CDR3 DNA sequence: TGCAGCGTTCGCGGACAGCATGACTATGGCTACACCTTC. The rearrangement links TRBV29-1 to TRBJ1-2, with TRBD1 as a possible D gene (6 bases). This CDR3 is built from 13 residues. Germline V CDR1 and CDR2: SQVTM, ANQGSEA. V dropped 5 bases and J dropped 3 bases, with 13 bases sitting between them.

The chain joins TRBV25-1 to TRBJ2-5; D may be TRBD1 (6 bases). This CDR3 comprises 15 residues. Looked up from germline, CDR1 is MGHDK and CDR2 is SYGVNS. V was shortened by 1 base and J by 1 base, with 10 bases between the two germline ends. CDR3 DNA sequence: TGTGCCAGCAGTGAATTTTGGGGGCCCCAAGAGACCCAGTACTTC. It specifies CASSEFWGPQETQYF.

The rearrangement links TRBV4-3 to TRBJ2-3; 9 nucleotides line up with TRBD2. V trimming: 4 bases; J trimming: 4 bases; junction bases outside the gene matches: 12. This CDR3 contains 17 residues. Germline V gives CDR1 LGHNA, CDR2 YSLEER. The CDR3 spells CASSLRYRAGGSDTQYF. CDR3 DNA sequence: TGCGCCAGCAGCCTTAGGTATAGAGCGGGGGGCTCAGATACGCAGTATTTT.

This clonotype was observed a handful of times. The chain employs TRBV4-3 and TRBJ2-1; the match to TRBD2 covers 7 bases. The J segment lost 4 bases and the V segment lost 6 bases, leaving 9 bases of the junction unmatched. CDR1 and CDR2 from the germline V gene are LGHNA and YSLEER. There are 15 residues in the CDR3. CDR3 nucleotides: TGCGCCAGCAGACACGGACTAGAAACTTACAATGAGCAGTTCTTC. Residues: CASRHGLETYNEQFF.

This clonotype was detected only a few times. The CDR3 nucleotides read TGTGCCAGCAGCGCTAACTCGTTATCTCTCACAGATACGCAGTATTTT. Translating gives CASSANSLSLTDTQYF. The gene calls are TRBV4-2 and TRBJ2-3; D gene uncertain. V was clipped by 5 bases and J by 2 bases, with 17 bases between them. Germline V gives CDR1 LGHNA, CDR2 YNFKEQ. This CDR3 is 16 amino acids long.

A few counts support this clonotype. V and J are TRBV7-2 and TRBJ2-7; 8 nucleotides agree with TRBD2. The CDR3 contains 14 residues. Germline V lookup: CDR1 SGHTA, CDR2 FQGNSA. V was pared by 4 bases and J by 6 bases, with 8 bases of the junction left unmatched. The CDR3 region is CASSWTSLGREQYF. In DNA, the CDR3 is TGTGCCAGCAGCTGGACTAGCTTAGGCCGCGAGCAGTACTTC.

The sample holds a few counts of this clonotype. The chain has TRBV6-6 and TRBJ2-3; 11 bases agree with TRBD2. From germline, CDR1 is MNHNY and CDR2 SVGAGI (reference sequence). The junction had 8 bases not matched to a gene; V was cut back by 4 bases and J by 2 bases. CDR3 size: 17 residues. The CDR3: CASSSRLAGGITDTQYF. The CDR3 nucleotides are TGTGCCAGCAGTTCCCGCCTAGCGGGGGGCATCACAGATACGCAGTATTTT.

The chain couples TRBV19 to TRBJ2-1, with D maybe TRBD2 (5 bases). V shed 5 bases and J shed 8 bases, with 13 bases lying between them. Germline CDR1 and CDR2: LNHDA and SQIVND (reference sequence). This CDR3 has 13 amino acids. This CDR3 is CASSHGLADEQFF. CDR3 DNA: TGTGCCAGTAGTCACGGGCTAGCCGATGAGCAGTTCTTC.

The V gene is TRBV20-1, the J gene TRBJ1-2; no definite D call. Germline V gives CDR1 DFQATT, CDR2 SNEGSKA (reference sequence). The CDR3 is 14 residues long. Trimming removed 1 base from V and 2 bases from J, with 11 bases in between. The CDR3 loop reads CSARGNLQNYGYTF. The CDR3 region has the DNA TGCAGTGCTAGAGGAAATCTACAGAACTATGGCTACACCTTC.

The CDR3 coding sequence is TGTGCCAGCAGTGATCATGCGGGGACTGAAGCTTTCTTT. This codes for CASSDHAGTEAFF. The gene calls are TRBV6-1 and TRBJ1-1, with D unresolved. CDR3 size: 13 residues. V lost 3 bases and J 5 bases, leaving 10 bases between the germline ends. Germline V gene lookup returns CDR1 MNHNS and CDR2 SASEGT.

V and J are TRBV20-1 and TRBJ2-3, with D maybe TRBD2 (6 bases). The CDR3 sequence is 13 residues long. Trimming pared 5 bases from V and 5 bases from J, leaving 14 bases between. Germline CDR1 and CDR2: DFQATT and SNEGSKA (reference sequence). The CDR3: CSAQLLAQDTQYF. The CDR3 DNA sequence: TGCAGTGCTCAATTGCTAGCGCAAGATACGCAGTATTTT.

The chain uses TRBV27 and TRBJ2-6; D call uncertain. Germline values: CDR1 MNHEY, CDR2 SMNVEV (reference sequence). The CDR3 consists of 15 residues. Trimming shortened V by 2 bases and J by 2 bases, and 7 bases separated the two germline ends. The CDR3 sequence is CASSLKSPGANVLTF. In DNA form, the CDR3 reads TGTGCCAGCAGTTTAAAGAGCCCTGGGGCCAACGTCCTGACTTTC.